The 25 T cell receptor beta chains given below trace back to one sample, sequenced in a study of human T cells and chemical hapten exposure. Each CDR3 protein is one row after TCRdb ran MiXCR on the RACE reads. Of about 85,000 distinct CDR3 sequences in the sample, 11% are singletons; the top ten hold approximately 1.4%. Time point noted: patch test 2, 6 weeks after DPC sensitization. Regarding treatment: therapeutic diphenylcyclopropenone sensitization with weekly scalp DPC. The sequences come from whole blood, collected in connection with sensitization to the hapten diphenylcyclopropenone (DPC). The receptors were sampled from a man younger than 30 with alopecia areata. Some clones in this sample may be carry-over from other donors' samples.

A few counts support this clonotype. The chain has TRBV29-1 and TRBJ1-4, with 7 nucleotides matching TRBD1. CDR1 is SQVTM, CDR2 ANQGSEA, per germline. With 7 bases clipped from V and 8 bases from J, the junction kept 4 bases outside the gene matches. This CDR3 comprises 11 residues. DNA for the CDR3: TGCAGCGGGGAGACAGGGGAAAAACTGTTTTTT. Translation: CSGETGEKLFF.

The rearrangement links TRBV27 to TRBJ1-1, with D possibly matching TRBD1 (5 bases). The CDR3 extends over 13 amino acids. The V gene lost 4 bases and the J gene lost 6 bases, with 12 bases spanning the gap. Germline CDR1 reads MNHEY; CDR2 reads SMNVEV (reference sequence). CDR3 loop: CASSYWGRAEAFF. CDR3 in DNA: TGTGCCAGCAGTTATTGGGGGAGGGCTGAAGCTTTCTTT.

A few counts support this clonotype. V usage is TRBV4-3 and J usage is TRBJ1-3; unclear D gene. The length of the CDR3 is 17 residues. Germline V CDR1 and CDR2: LGHNA, YSLEER. Trimming removed 0 bases from V and 4 bases from J, with 16 bases in between. Written as DNA, the CDR3 is TGCGCCAGCAGCCAAGATATGGGCGGATCCTCGGGAAACACCATATATTTT. It encodes CASSQDMGGSSGNTIYF.

This clonotype came up many times. The chain is built from TRBV5-1 and TRBJ1-1; D unresolved. The CDR3 extends over 16 amino acids. The V and J ends lost 2 bases and 3 bases respectively, with 17 bases between them. Germline CDR1 SGHRS, CDR2 YFSETQ. CDR3 loop: CASSFGLLLGDTEAFF. Written as DNA, the CDR3 is TGCGCCAGCAGCTTCGGCCTCCTTCTAGGCGACACTGAAGCTTTCTTT.

This chain uses TRBV9 with TRBJ1-1, with D possibly matching TRBD1 (5 bases). V lost 0 bases and J lost 0, with 12 bases in between. The length of the CDR3 is 16 residues. Germline CDR1 and CDR2: SGDLS and YYNGEE. The CDR3 reads CASSVDLMGVNTEAFF. Here the CDR3 DNA reads TGTGCCAGCAGCGTAGATCTTATGGGGGTGAACACTGAAGCTTTCTTT.

A few counts support this clonotype. CDR3: CASSVVEGVYGYTF. As DNA, the CDR3 is TGTGCCAGCAGCGTAGTTGAGGGCGTCTATGGCTACACCTTC. The gene calls are TRBV9 and TRBJ1-2, with D uncertain. Germline CDR1 SGDLS, CDR2 YYNGEE. The CDR3 sequence is 14 residues long. The V end was cut by 0 bases, the J end by 4 bases, with 10 bases between. The entire variable domain, with the rest obtained from reference TRBV9 and TRBJ1-2, is as follows: DSGVTQTPKHLITATGQRVTLRCSPRSGDLSVYWYQQSLDQGLQFLIQYYNGEERAKGNILERFSAQQFPDLHSELNLSSLELGDSALYFCASSVVEGVYGYTFGSGTRLTVV.

This CDR3 is CASSLAGSYNSPLHF. The CDR3 DNA reads as TGTGCCAGCAGCTTAGCGGGGTCCTATAATTCACCCCTCCACTTT. This sequence joins TRBV7-2 and TRBJ1-6, with unresolved D. V lost 0 bases, J lost 1 base, and 4 bases lay in between. The CDR3 covers 15 residues. Per germline, CDR1 SGHTA and CDR2 FQGNSA.

The table lists this clonotype with a few counts. CDR3 residues: CASSSRQGANEQFF. The CDR3 bases are TGTGCCAGCAGCTCCCGACAGGGGGCAAATGAGCAGTTCTTC. J is TRBJ2-1 and V is TRBV11-3; 10 bases line up with TRBD1. Germline-derived CDR1 and CDR2 are SGHNT and YENEEA. V dropped 4 bases and J dropped 7; count of bases not matched to a gene: 4. The CDR3 has 14 amino acids.

This clonotype was seen more than once but under ten times. The gene calls are TRBV9 and TRBJ2-2; 7 bases line up with TRBD1. Germline CDR1 and CDR2: SGDLS and YYNGEE. V was clipped by 3 bases and J by 6 bases; unmatched bases: 11. This CDR3 contains 16 residues. DNA for the CDR3: TGTGCCAGCAGCGCCCACCCGACAGGGCTCGCCGGGGAGCTGTTTTTT. Translated, it gives CASSAHPTGLAGELFF. The entire variable domain, with the rest obtained from reference TRBV9 and TRBJ2-2, is as follows: DSGVTQTPKHLITATGQRVTLRCSPRSGDLSVYWYQQSLDQGLQFLIQYYNGEERAKGNILERFSAQQFPDLHSELNLSSLELGDSALYFCASSAHPTGLAGELFFGEGSRLTVL.

This clonotype was seen a few times. This chain connects TRBV9 to TRBJ2-2, with D perhaps TRBD1 (6 bases). V lost 4 bases to trimming and J lost 4 bases, with 17 bases between them. The CDR3 is 16 residues long. Germline CDR1 and CDR2: SGDLS and YYNGEE. CDR3 DNA: TGTGCCAGCAGCCCGCACCAAGGACAGTCCACCGGGGAGCTGTTTTTT. Its protein product is CASSPHQGQSTGELFF.

This clonotype was counted many times. The rearrangement uses TRBV5-1 and TRBJ1-1; D gene ambiguous. The CDR3 spans 17 residues. Trimming took off 4 bases at V and 4 bases at J, with 23 bases between the two ends. Germline V gene sequence: CDR1 SGHRS, CDR2 YFSETQ. The CDR3 protein is CASSRPNSNSGVTEAFF. Written as DNA, the CDR3 is TGCGCCAGCAGCCGACCTAACTCCAATAGCGGAGTCACTGAAGCTTTCTTT. Full variable domain (missing parts from reference TRBV5-1 and TRBJ1-1): KAGVTQTPRYLIKTRGQQVTLSCSPISGHRSVSWYQQTPGQGLQFLFEYFSETQRNKGNFPGRFSGRQFSNSRSEMNVSTLELGDSALYLCASSRPNSNSGVTEAFFGQGTRLTVV.

This chain uses TRBV6-2 or TRBV6-3 with TRBJ2-4; a weak D match, TRBD1 (5 bases). The CDR3 length is 13 residues. With 7 bases removed from V and 7 bases from J, the gap between germline ends came to 14 bases. Germline V gene lookup returns CDR1 MNHEY and CDR2 SVGEGT. The CDR3 region is CASKGIGINIQYF. In DNA, the CDR3 is TGTGCCAGCAAGGGGATAGGGATCAACATTCAGTACTTC.

This clonotype has just a few counts. The chain joins TRBV3-1 to TRBJ1-2; 9 nucleotides agree with TRBD1. CDR1 LGHDT and CDR2 YNNKEL come from the germline V gene (reference sequence). The CDR3 runs to 15 residues. V was pared by 0 bases and J by 4 bases, with 3 bases of the junction left unmatched. CDR3 nucleotide sequence: TGTGCCAGCAGCCAAGATGGACAGGGGCTCTATGGCTACACCTTC. It yields the protein CASSQDGQGLYGYTF.

There are many counts of this clonotype. The J gene is TRBJ2-5, the V gene TRBV7-9; 8 positions agree with TRBD2. This CDR3 is built from 16 residues. Germline CDR1 and CDR2: SEHNR and FQNEAQ (reference sequence). Germline trimming cut 0 bases from V and 5 bases from J; bases unmatched to any gene: 8. The DNA of the CDR3 is TGTGCCAGCAGCTTAGCGAGCGGGGGACGTTCGGAGACCCAGTACTTC. Translating it yields CASSLASGGRSETQYF.

The chain is built from TRBV19 and TRBJ2-7; a weak D match, TRBD1 (6 bases). V was pared by 6 bases and J by 4 bases, with 13 bases between. The CDR3 sequence is 13 residues long. The germline V gene encodes CDR1 LNHDA and CDR2 SQIVND (reference sequence). The DNA of the CDR3 is TGTGCCAGTAGGAGGACAGACGAGTACGAGCAGTACTTC. Translated, it gives CASRRTDEYEQYF.

This chain connects TRBV11-2 to TRBJ1-1; TRBD1 might be the D (6 bases). This CDR3 is built from 16 residues. V gave up 7 bases and J gave up 5 bases, with 23 bases separating them. Germline V CDR1 and CDR2: SGHAT, FQNNGV. CDR3 DNA: TGTGCCAGCACCCAACTGGGGGCGCATAAGGGGACTGAAGCTTTCTTT. It specifies CASTQLGAHKGTEAFF.

This clonotype turned up a few times. This chain uses TRBV9 with TRBJ2-5; possibly TRBD1 for D (5 bases). The CDR3 covers 18 residues. CDR1 and CDR2 from the germline V gene are SGDLS and YYNGEE. With 1 base removed from V and 3 bases from J, the gap between germline ends came to 22 bases. As DNA, the CDR3 is TGTGCCAGCAGCGTAACAGGCACCTTACCCGCGCAGAAAGAGACCCAGTACTTC. Protein sequence: CASSVTGTLPAQKETQYF.

Notes on this clonotype: In this CDR3 the conserved last residue, phenylalanine or tryptophan, is missing, so a read error is likely. The DNA is left out, because the CDR3 cannot be placed on it with certainty; the CDR3 is given as TCRdb lists it. The chain recombines TRBV6-1 with TRBJ1-6; the table's D gene call, TRBD1, was not cross checked with the DNA. CDR1 MNHNS and CDR2 SASEGT come from the germline V gene. The CDR3 length equals 11 residues, ends included. CDR3 amino acids: CASSWDRQHEY.

The chain is built from TRBV20-1 and TRBJ2-2; TRBD2 agrees at 12 bases. Unmatched junction bases numbered 9, after V lost 7 bases and J lost 3 bases. This CDR3 comprises 16 residues. Germline V lookup: CDR1 DFQATT, CDR2 SNEGSKA (reference sequence). The CDR3 loop reads CSVHLASGGDTGELFF. In DNA, the CDR3 is TGCAGTGTTCACCTGGCTAGCGGGGGGGACACCGGGGAGCTGTTTTTT.

This chain joins TRBV5-5 and TRBJ1-2, with D perhaps TRBD1 (5 bases). CDR1 and CDR2 (germline): SGHKS, YYEKEE (reference sequence). The CDR3 is 14 residues long. The V and J ends lost 3 bases and 6 bases respectively, with 15 bases between them. CDR3 DNA sequence: TGTGCCAGCAGCTCGACAAGGGACGGTCATGGCTACACCTTC. Encoded protein: CASSSTRDGHGYTF.

This clonotype was observed many times. The J gene is TRBJ1-1, the V gene TRBV7-3; unclear D gene. Trimming left V 1 base short and J 6 bases short, with 9 bases between. The CDR3 has 13 residues. Germline V gene data show CDR1 as SGHTA and CDR2 as FQGTGA. The CDR3: CASSLNSAAEAFF. CDR3 sequence (DNA): TGTGCCAGCAGCTTAAACAGTGCGGCTGAAGCTTTCTTT.

This clonotype has more than one count but fewer than ten. V gene TRBV4-1 combines with J gene TRBJ1-6, with no clear D. The CDR3 sequence is 17 residues long. CDR1 and CDR2 from the germline V gene are MGHRA and YSYEKL. The V and J ends lost 1 base and 7 bases respectively, with 17 bases between them. CDR3 protein: CASSQAAWPWGNSPLHF. CDR3 sequence (DNA): TGCGCCAGCAGCCAAGCTGCGTGGCCCTGGGGAAATTCACCCCTCCACTTT.

CDR3 bases: TGTGCCAGCAGCAGCAGGGAGGTCACTGAAGCTTTCTTT. Its translation is CASSSREVTEAFF. The gene calls are TRBV6-6 and TRBJ1-1, with D possibly matching TRBD1 (5 bases). CDR1 is MNHNY, CDR2 SVGAGI, per germline (reference sequence). The V and J ends lost 6 bases and 4 bases respectively, with 12 bases between them. CDR3 length equals 13 residues.

The sample holds a few counts of this clonotype. The CDR3 nucleotides read TGTGCCAGCAGTTCCACGGGTAAGAGCTCCTACAATGAGCAGTTCTTC. It encodes CASSSTGKSSYNEQFF. The chain has TRBV12-3 or TRBV12-4 and TRBJ2-1; D uncertain. Trimming took 4 bases from V and 0 from J, leaving 13 bases between them. The CDR3 has 16 residues.

The chain combines TRBV7-2 with TRBJ2-1; D unresolved. The V end was cut by 1 base, the J end by 15 bases, with 4 bases between. Germline-derived CDR1 and CDR2 are SGHTA and FQGNSA. The CDR3 length is 9 residues. The CDR3 DNA is TGTGCCAGCAGCTTAGATGTGTTCTTC. Its translation: CASSLDVFF.